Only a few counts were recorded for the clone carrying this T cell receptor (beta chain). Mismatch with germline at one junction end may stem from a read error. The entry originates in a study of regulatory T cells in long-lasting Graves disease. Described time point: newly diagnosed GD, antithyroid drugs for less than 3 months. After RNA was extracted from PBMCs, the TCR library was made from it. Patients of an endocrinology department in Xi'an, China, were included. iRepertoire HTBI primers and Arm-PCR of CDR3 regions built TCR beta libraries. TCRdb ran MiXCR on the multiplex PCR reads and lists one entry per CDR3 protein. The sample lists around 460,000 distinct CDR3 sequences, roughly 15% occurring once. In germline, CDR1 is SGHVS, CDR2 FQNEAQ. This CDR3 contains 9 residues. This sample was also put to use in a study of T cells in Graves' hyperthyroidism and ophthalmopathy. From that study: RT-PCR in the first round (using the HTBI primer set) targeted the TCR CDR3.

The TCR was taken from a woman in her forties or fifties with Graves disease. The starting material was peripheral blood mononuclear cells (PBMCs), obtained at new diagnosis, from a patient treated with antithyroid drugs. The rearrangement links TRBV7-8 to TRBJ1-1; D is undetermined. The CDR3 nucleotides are TGTGCCAGCAGCGCCCAGGATCCTTTT. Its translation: CASSAQDPF.